Listed below are T cell receptor beta chains from one sample, sequenced in a study of shared clonotypes between healthy human individuals. Sequencing used immunoSEQ multiplex PCR; TCRdb keeps in-frame clones, though not all of them. The sample comprises 2.3 million or so clones, over 85% of which are singletons, and 0.35% to 0.45% rests with the top ten. Sequenced sample: naive CD4+ T cells from PBMCs. These receptors were collected from a man aged 18 to 29 in good health. Some clones in this sample may be carry-over from other donors' samples. CDR3s include the opening cysteine and the closing phenylalanine or tryptophan. D genes are given only for firm matches. The size entry is marked missing in some rows and otherwise reads once, few, many or a size class.

>TRBV28|TRBJ1-2|-|-
CASSAPKPDGYTF
TGTGCCAGCAGTGCCCCAAAACCCGATGGCTACACCTTC
>TRBV28|TRBJ1-2|-|once
CASRGVSVGYTF
TGTGCCAGCCGGGGGGTCAGTGTCGGCTACACCTTC
>TRBV28|TRBJ2-7|TRBD2|-
CASTRLAYDEQYF
TGTGCCAGCACAAGACTAGCGTACGACGAGCAGTACTTC
>TRBV18|TRBJ2-7|TRBD2|-
CASSPSLGSGTYEQYF
TGTGCCAGCTCACCCTCACTTGGTAGCGGGACTTACGAGCAGTACTTC
>TRBV19|TRBJ1-1|-|-
CASRHPGNTEAFF
TGTGCCAGTAGGCATCCAGGGAACACTGAAGCTTTCTTT
>TRBV5-1|TRBJ2-7|-|-
CASSSLYEQYF
TGCGCCAGCAGCTCTCTCTACGAGCAGTACTTC
>TRBV30|TRBJ2-2|-|-
CAWSRGTGELFF
TGTGCCTGGAGCCGGGGCACCGGGGAGCTGTTTTTT
>TRBV2|TRBJ2-5|-|-
CASSLFPQETQYF
TGTGCCAGCAGCCTTTTTCCCCAAGAGACCCAGTACTTC
>TRBV7-9|TRBJ2-3|-|-
CASSYEGAHTQYF
TGTGCCAGCAGTTATGAAGGGGCTCATACGCAGTATTTT
>TRBV28|TRBJ2-1|TRBD2|-
CASSLGGVASSYNEQFF
TGTGCCAGCAGTTTGGGAGGGGTCGCCAGCTCCTACAATGAGCAGTTCTTC
>TRBV27|TRBJ1-5|-|-
CASRGPYSNQPQHF
TGTGCCAGCAGGGGCCCCTATAGCAATCAGCCCCAGCATTTT
>TRBV7-2|TRBJ2-7|-|-
CASSLLIHEQYF
TGTGCCAGCAGCTTACTAATCCACGAGCAGTACTTC
>TRBV5-1|TRBJ2-1|TRBD2|-
CASRSRLAGGDNEQFF
TGCGCCAGTAGAAGCCGACTAGCGGGAGGGGACAATGAGCAGTTCTTC
>TRBV5-1|TRBJ2-3|-|-
CASSFVPADTQYF
TGCGCCAGCAGCTTTGTACCCGCAGATACGCAGTATTTT
>TRBV18|TRBJ2-7|-|-
CASSRYRDTIYEQYF
TGTGCCAGCTCGCGATACCGGGACACCATTTACGAGCAGTACTTC
>TRBV5-1|TRBJ2-5|TRBD2|-
CASSLGETSGSRETQYF
TGCGCCAGCAGCTTGGGGGAGACTAGCGGGAGCCGGGAGACCCAGTACTTC
>TRBV7-2|TRBJ1-2|-|-
CASSWGTGTNYGYTF
TGTGCCAGCAGCTGGGGTACGGGAACTAACTATGGCTACACCTTC
>TRBV10-3|TRBJ2-1|-|-
CAISATLSYNEQFF
TGTGCCATCAGCGCCACCCTCAGCTACAATGAGCAGTTCTTC